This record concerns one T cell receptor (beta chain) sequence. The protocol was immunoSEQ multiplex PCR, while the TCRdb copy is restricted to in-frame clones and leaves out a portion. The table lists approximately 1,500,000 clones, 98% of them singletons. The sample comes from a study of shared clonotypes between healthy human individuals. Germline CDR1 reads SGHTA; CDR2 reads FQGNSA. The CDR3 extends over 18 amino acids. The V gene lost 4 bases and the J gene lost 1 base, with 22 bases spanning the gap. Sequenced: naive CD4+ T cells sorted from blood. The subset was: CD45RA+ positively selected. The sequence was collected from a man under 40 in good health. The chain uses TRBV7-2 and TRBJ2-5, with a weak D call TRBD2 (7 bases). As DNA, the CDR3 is TGTGCCAGCAGCTCCAAAAAAGGGGGGGAGGCGGGCCAAGAGACCCAGTACTTC. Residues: CASSSKKGGEAGQETQYF.